This T cell receptor beta chain emerged from a study of cytomegalovirus exposure and HLA in healthy donors. Findings of the study overall: Overall, approximately 180 TCR beta chains were annotated as cytomegalovirus-associated.

Concerning this clone itself: Antigen specificity is unknown.

The PCR contained 60 Vbeta and 13 Jbeta primers. In the authors' methods: Roughly 11 million shared chains were among the 65 million to 85 million unique TCR beta chains that a later analysis counted. The data were produced by immunoSEQ multiplex PCR, yet TCRdb's version contains in-frame clones alone and is incomplete. The DNA was the basis for D and trimming; V, J and clone size are from that table. The repertoire holds about 150,000 clones, with 70% to 80% as singletons. Donors in the study were healthy people who gave bone marrow. The CDR3 spans 13 residues. Per germline, CDR1 SGDLS and CDR2 YYNGEE. The V and J ends lost 4 bases and 8 bases, in that order; junction bases with no gene match: 8.

The sequence was collected from a man younger than 40 in good health and CMV-seropositive. The rearrangement links TRBV9 to TRBJ1-1, with 7 bases matching TRBD1. Sequencing was performed on PBMCs. CDR3: CASSPGTEIEAFF. In DNA, the CDR3 is TGTGCCAGCAGCCCAGGGACAGAGATAGAAGCTTTCTTT.